This paragraph covers one TCR beta chain sequence. Its antigen is unknown. No base quality values were provided; no much bigger clone lies one nucleotide off. The donors were included in the validation cohort of some 120 subjects, a group kept apart from the approximately 670-subject first cohort. V drops 0 bases and J drops 2 bases, leaving 10 bases in between. The CDR3, cysteine through phenylalanine, is 15 amino acids long. Only CDR3 DNA is held: 45 bases, read in frame from base 1. CDR1 and CDR2 are read off the germline V gene as MNHEY and SVGAGI. The data were taken from a study of cytomegalovirus exposure and HLA in healthy donors (dated by TCRdb to 2016 to 2017). Regarding the research as a whole: According to a later analysis, one platform produced both the 110 or so validation repertoires and the 620 or so repertoires of the first cohort. The aim of the study was to test whether cataloging public T cell receptors could identify signatures of past pathogen exposure. In addition to the first cohort of 666 subjects, a separate validation cohort of under 150 different subjects was used. To predict cytomegalovirus infection status, the study brought together high-throughput TCR immunosequencing, statistical association of individual TCRs with disease status, and machine learning. The research as a whole found: In a later analysis, TCRs clustered in the first cohort were found to also tend to co-occur in the roughly 120 validation repertoires, with approximately 94% of cluster scores above 0. The authors suggested that the approach could potentially be generalized to other disease states and immunological phenotypes. In both the original and validation cohorts, the classifier was reported to diagnose cytomegalovirus status with high specificity and sensitivity. While some public TCRs were present in many individuals, most TCR sequences turned up only very rarely across donors. All 110 or so repertoires were used to score co-occurrence in the validation cohort in a later analysis, because that analysis had no HLA typing for the cohort. In vitro tests confirmed that a few of the cytomegalovirus-associated TCR beta chains recognize cytomegalovirus antigens. The study listed approximately 150 TCR beta chains as associated with cytomegalovirus.

Library prep was done by the immunoSEQ multiplex PCR assay. Regarding the original processing steps: A statistical classification framework was built for diagnosing cytomegalovirus status from the catalog of TCR beta chain sequences. TCRdb obtained this table from immuneACCESS and retained in-frame rearrangements with V and J assigned. These tables miss some clones; where compared with another copy, unresolved V genes account for less than half of the shortfall, and the remainder is unexplained. D and trimming come from the DNA, and the V and J calls and clone size come from that table. The sample table records approximately 270,000 clones; 65% to 90% of these occur just once. Approximately 1% of the sample lies in the top ten.

The V and J genes are TRBV6-5 and TRBJ1-2, and perhaps TRBD1 as D gene, on 6 matching bases. The specimen was PBMCs. This sequence originates from a woman aged 18-35 years in good health and CMV-seronegative. The sequenced DNA: TGTGCCAGCAGTTACTCGGCAGGGGCCAACTATGGCTACACCTTC. It translates to CASSYSAGANYGYTF.